A selection of T cell receptor beta chains follows, all from one sample in a study of T cells in Graves' hyperthyroidism and ophthalmopathy. TCRdb independently ran MiXCR on the multiplex PCR reads; one entry per CDR3 protein. The repertoire holds under 350,000 distinct CDR3 sequences, with 15% to 20% as singletons. The sample taken for sequencing was blood. These receptors originate from a woman in her forties or fifties with Graves' hyperthyroidism. The conserved cysteine and the conserved F or W are not part of the CDR3 here.

v_gene	j_gene	CDR3aa
TRBV4-1	TRBJ2-1	ASSQVGTNNEQF
TRBV7-3	TRBJ2-5	ASSPWGEGSPETQY
TRBV11-2	TRBJ2-2	ASSLRLPLNTGELF
TRBV28	TRBJ2-3	ASSERVRALSTDTQY
TRBV3-1	TRBJ2-1	ASSHGGLAGAYNEQF
TRBV6-1	TRBJ2-1	ASSQTLLAGDYNEQF
TRBV6-2/TRBV6-3	TRBJ2-3	ASSYQRTDTQY
TRBV6-1	TRBJ1-5	ASSIQRNQPQH
TRBV9	TRBJ1-2	ASSVDPGPENGYT
TRBV11-2	TRBJ1-5	ASSLDREGAQH
TRBV7-3	TRBJ1-1	ASSLGVQDTEAF
TRBV3-1	TRBJ2-5	ASRLTLGSETQY
TRBV7-9	TRBJ2-1	ASSLADTYNEQF
TRBV30	TRBJ2-5	AWSLATSGTQY
TRBV15	TRBJ1-2	ATSPNRWGYT
TRBV7-6	TRBJ1-3	ASSLAGIASGNTIY
TRBV19	TRBJ2-1	ATRPPSGGATKEQF
TRBV12-3/TRBV12-4	TRBJ2-4	ASSPNRQGAKNIQY
TRBV14	TRBJ2-5	ASSQPSESYQETQY
TRBV7-8	TRBJ2-3	ASSTPGTWGADTQY
TRBV18	TRBJ1-1	ASSPSWGRAEAF
TRBV6-1	TRBJ2-1	ASSPDRGHNEQF
TRBV7-8	TRBJ2-7	ASSLGTPPGEQY
TRBV30	TRBJ2-5	AWSVLQFRETQY
TRBV6-1	TRBJ2-2	AGRRTGGTGELF
TRBV3-1	TRBJ2-1	ASSQEWPSNNEQF
TRBV29-1	TRBJ2-1	SVLAGEHNEQF
TRBV7-8	TRBJ2-4	ASTPGTGGAKNIQY
TRBV2	TRBJ2-3	ASSAPSDSASTDTQY
TRBV3-1	TRBJ1-2	ASSQEGTGGNGYT
TRBV20-1	TRBJ1-1	SAWTGRRILVSEAF
TRBV7-9	TRBJ2-3	ASSLDYADTQY
TRBV6-1	TRBJ2-2	ASSLYGGAFGELF
TRBV2	TRBJ2-1	ASMLIINNEQF
TRBV12-3/TRBV12-4	TRBJ1-3	ASRPGPYAGNTIY
TRBV9	TRBJ1-5	ASSPGAGNQPQH
TRBV5-5	TRBJ1-1	ASSFVAGYTEAF
TRBV5-1	TRBJ1-1	ASRTSTGYTEAF
TRBV4-1	TRBJ1-1	ASSLEGAVNTEAF
TRBV6-1	TRBJ1-6	ASSDSGSSPLH
TRBV12-3/TRBV12-4	TRBJ1-4	ASSSRRSTGATNEKLF
TRBV12-3/TRBV12-4	TRBJ1-3	ASSTGGKGNTIY
TRBV4-1	TRBJ1-1	ASSQTGATEAF
TRBV3-1	TRBJ1-2	ASSQDWGGSGYT
TRBV3-1	TRBJ2-5	ASSQGGGVGETQY
TRBV6-5	TRBJ1-5	ASSYSRPDQPQH
TRBV6-1	TRBJ1-1	ASSKSENTEAF
TRBV28	TRBJ2-2	ASSLFSGKLSTGELF
TRBV6-1	TRBJ1-1	ASRIQGRDTEAF
TRBV6-5	TRBJ2-5	ASSYQAGGPEETQY
TRBV20-1	TRBJ2-5	SARPGTGGIETQY
TRBV4-1	TRBJ1-1	ASSLLMGDRFEAF
TRBV7-9	TRBJ1-1	ASSRDRGDEAF
TRBV3-1	TRBJ1-1	ASSYHRGIQGAF
TRBV11-3	TRBJ2-3	ASSGDAGLTQY
TRBV7-3	TRBJ1-1	ASSPGGVETEAF
TRBV28	TRBJ2-5	ASSKGVGYQETQY
TRBV7-9	TRBJ1-1	ASDRGSTEAF
TRBV2	TRBJ2-5	ASSEWTSGGQETQY